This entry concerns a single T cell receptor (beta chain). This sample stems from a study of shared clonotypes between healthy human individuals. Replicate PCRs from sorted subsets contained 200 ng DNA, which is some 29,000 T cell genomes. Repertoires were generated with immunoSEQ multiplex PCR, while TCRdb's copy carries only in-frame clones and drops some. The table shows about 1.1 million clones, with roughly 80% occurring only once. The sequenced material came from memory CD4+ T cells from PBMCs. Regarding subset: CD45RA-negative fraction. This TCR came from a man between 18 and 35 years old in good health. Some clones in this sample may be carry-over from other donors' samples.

CDR3 coding DNA: TGTGCCAGCAGCTTAATCAGCGGGAGCCTGCGTGAGCAGTTCTTC. Translation: CASSLISGSLREQFF. The rearrangement joins TRBV7-3 to TRBJ2-1; TRBD2 matches at 8 bases. J was trimmed by 9 bases and V by 1 base; bases with no gene match: 8. This CDR3 region has 15 residues. The germline CDR1 and CDR2 sequences are SGHTA and FQGTGA.